The text below deals with one T cell receptor (beta chain). V dropped 2 bases and J dropped 4 bases, with 8 bases sitting between them. CDR3 length: 13 residues. Germline loops: CDR1 MGHDK, CDR2 SYGVNS. The sample belongs to a study of cytomegalovirus exposure and HLA in healthy donors. PCR involved 60 Vbeta and 13 Jbeta primers. The data were produced by immunoSEQ multiplex PCR, yet TCRdb's version contains in-frame clones alone and is incomplete. The sample yields nearly 300,000 clones, roughly 88% seen once. The rearrangement joins TRBV25-1 to TRBJ1-2; D is unresolved. Sequencing input: PBMCs. The source of this sequence is a man aged 40-49 years in good health and CMV-seropositive. CDR3 DNA: TGTGCCAGCAGTGAACGTCCAGGCTATGGCTACACCTTC. Amino acid sequence: CASSERPGYGYTF.